This T cell receptor (beta chain) is drawn from a study of blood T cell repertoires in COVID-19. This table comes from immunoSEQ multiplex PCR, and its TCRdb copy is limited to in-frame clones, with some not included. Seen here are some 110,000 clones, approximately 85% observed once, and the top ten hold about 3.8%. Germline V gives CDR1 MNHEY, CDR2 SVGAGI. This CDR3 is 14 amino acids long. The V end was cut by 0 bases, the J end by 6 bases, with 10 bases between. This clonotype was sampled from a man over 45 with acute or convalescent COVID-19. The chain recombines TRBV6-5 with TRBJ2-3, with TRBD2 as a possible D gene (6 bases). The source material was peripheral blood. CDR3 nucleotides: TGTGCCAGCAGTTACTCCGCGGGGAGGGATACGCAGTATTTT. Encoded protein: CASSYSAGRDTQYF.